This paragraph reports one T cell receptor beta chain. Germline CDR1 and CDR2: PRHDT and FYEKMQ (reference sequence). The V segment lost 5 bases and the J segment 4 bases; nucleotides outside the gene matches: 9. The CDR3 length is 15 residues. The method was immunoSEQ multiplex PCR; TCRdb's version includes in-frame clones alone and lacks a portion of them. The table shows fewer than 75,000 clones, with around nine tenths occurring only once. The data derive from a study of PD-1 blockade in classical Hodgkin lymphoma. Following autologous stem cell transplantation, relapse occurred in every patient, and exposure to brentuximab vedotin varied.

V gene TRBV13 combines with J gene TRBJ2-5; 8 bases match TRBD1. The receptor comes from a human donor with classical Hodgkin lymphoma. Sequences were derived from peripheral blood mononuclear cells (PBMCs), sampled before the second cycle of nivolumab. The CDR3 bases are TGTGCCAGCAGCGCCACCCTACAGGGGGGAGAGACCCAGTACTTC. Translating gives CASSATLQGGETQYF.